This T cell receptor beta chain is drawn from a study of T-cell memory formation after mild COVID-19. This CDR3 spans 15 amino acids. Trimming cost V 3 bases and J 8 bases, with 22 bases left between them. From germline, CDR1 is DFQATT and CDR2 SNEGSKA (reference sequence). TCRdb reanalysed the 5' RACE reads using MiXCR and keeps one entry per CDR3 protein. The sample consists of hundreds of thousands of distinct CDR3 sequences, roughly 18% of them appearing once. The receptor comes from a man aged 18-30 years who had mild COVID-19 (a few samples of this study predate the infection). Cell type and time point are not known. The chain carries TRBV20-1 and TRBJ1-2; perhaps TRBD1 as D (6 bases). The sample was PBMCs or a T cell subset sorted from them (not recorded which). CDR3 sequence: CSASLRQQGRDGYTF. CDR3 nucleotide sequence: TGCAGTGCTAGCCTCCGCCAACAGGGTCGAGACGGCTACACCTTC.